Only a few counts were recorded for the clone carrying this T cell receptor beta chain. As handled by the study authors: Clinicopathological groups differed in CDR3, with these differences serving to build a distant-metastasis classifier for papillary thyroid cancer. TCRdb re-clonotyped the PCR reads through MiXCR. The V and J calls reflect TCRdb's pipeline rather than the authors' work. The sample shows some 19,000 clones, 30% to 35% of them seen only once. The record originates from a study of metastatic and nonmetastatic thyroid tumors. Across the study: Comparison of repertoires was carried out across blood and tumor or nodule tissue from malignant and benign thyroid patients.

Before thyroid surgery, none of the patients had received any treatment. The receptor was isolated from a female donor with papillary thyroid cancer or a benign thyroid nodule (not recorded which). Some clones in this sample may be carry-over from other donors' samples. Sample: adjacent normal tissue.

Here the CDR3 DNA reads TGTGCCAGCAGTACTACAGGGGACTCCTACAATGAGCAGTTCTTC. Translating gives CASSTTGDSYNEQFF. The J gene is TRBJ2-1, the V gene TRBV6-2 or TRBV6-3, with 7 bases matching TRBD1. V lost 5 bases, J lost 0 bases, and 4 bases stayed unmatched. The germline V gene encodes CDR1 MNHEY and CDR2 SVGEGT. The CDR3 totals 15 residues.